The rows below give T cell receptor beta chains drawn from one sample of a study of blood T cell repertoires in COVID-19. The repertoire was sequenced with immunoSEQ multiplex PCR; TCRdb's copy has only in-frame clones and lacks some. Here the sample spans 130,000 or so clones, about 80% being singletons. What was sequenced was peripheral blood. The receptors were sampled from a man aged 45 to 65 with acute or convalescent COVID-19. CDR3s include the opening cysteine and the closing phenylalanine or tryptophan. A D gene is named only where the DNA matches it firmly. Clone size is not always given. Where it is, it says once, few, many or a class for expanded clones.

D	J	size	V	DNA	CDR3
-	TRBJ1-1	-	TRBV27	TGTGCCAGCAGTTTTGGGGGGTCTACCACTGAAGCTTTCTTT	CASSFGGSTTEAFF
TRBD1	TRBJ1-2	few	TRBV13	TGTGCCAGCAGCCGGACAGGGGACTATGGCTACACCTTC	CASSRTGDYGYTF
-	TRBJ1-1	-	TRBV7-3	TGTGCCAGCAGCTTAACAGGAGGGTCAAGCACTGAAGCTTTCTTT	CASSLTGGSSTEAFF
TRBD2	TRBJ2-2	-	TRBV4-1	TGCGCCAGCAGCCAAGATCGAGCGGGGGGGCCGAACACCGGGGAGCTGTTTTTT	CASSQDRAGGPNTGELFF
-	TRBJ2-1	-	TRBV11-3	TGTGCCAGCAGCCCACGAGATGGACCGGACGGGGACAATGAGCAGTTCTTC	CASSPRDGPDGDNEQFF
TRBD2	TRBJ2-3	once	TRBV27	TGTGCCAGCAGTTTTAGGGAGGGTAGGGCACGGACAGATACGCAGTATTTT	CASSFREGRARTDTQYF
-	TRBJ2-3	-	TRBV19	TGTGCCAGTAGTATGGGACACAGCACAGATACGCAGTATTTT	CASSMGHSTDTQYF
-	TRBJ2-5	-	TRBV6-1	TGTGCCAGCAGTGGCCGGACTATAGGTGGAGGAGAGACCCAGTACTTC	CASSGRTIGGGETQYF
-	TRBJ1-4	few	TRBV7-6	TGTGCCAGCAGCTTAGGGGGGGGCGGCTATGAAAAACTGTTTTTT	CASSLGGGGYEKLFF
-	TRBJ2-1	many	TRBV12-3/TRBV12-4	TGTGCCAGCAGTTTAGTAGCGGAGGAGCAGTTCTTC	CASSLVAEEQFF
-	TRBJ1-1	-	TRBV19	TGTGCCTCTACTTGGGGGCGGGACACTGAAGCTTTCTTT	CASTWGRDTEAFF
TRBD1	TRBJ2-1	-	TRBV6-5	TGTGCCAGCAGTTATGACAGGGCGTATGAGCAGTTCTTC	CASSYDRAYEQFF
-	TRBJ1-1	few	TRBV3-1/TRBV3-2	TGTGCCAGCAGCCACGTTGGGGGCTCTGGAGCTTTCTTT	CASSHVGGSGAFF
TRBD2	TRBJ2-3	-	TRBV19	TGTGCCAGTAGGTCTCTAGCGGGGATCACAGATACGCAGTATTTT	CASRSLAGITDTQYF
TRBD1	TRBJ1-1	-	TRBV3-1/TRBV3-2	TGTGCCAGCAGCCAAGATGGCCAACAGGGGCGAGAAGCTTTCTTT	CASSQDGQQGREAFF
TRBD1	TRBJ1-6	-	TRBV27	TGTGCCAGCAGCCGGGACAGGGAAGAGTCACCCCTCCACTTT	CASSRDREESPLHF
-	TRBJ1-6	-	TRBV5-1	TGCGCCAGCAGCTTATCTCCAGGGGACAATTCACCCCTCCACTTT	CASSLSPGDNSPLHF
-	TRBJ1-6	-	TRBV15	TGTGCCACCAGCAGAGGACAGGTCAACTCCTATAATTCACCCCTCCACTTT	CATSRGQVNSYNSPLHF
-	TRBJ2-4	-	TRBV7-2	TGTGCCAGCAGCACCCGCACCGGCGGCGAAAACATTCAGTACTTC	CASSTRTGGENIQYF
-	TRBJ2-1	few	TRBV18	TGTGCCAGCTCATGGGAGTCCTACAATGAGCAGTTCTTC	CASSWESYNEQFF
-	TRBJ1-1	-	TRBV25-1	TGTGCCAGCAGGGCCGCCTCGAACACTGAAGCTTTCTTT	CASRAASNTEAFF
TRBD1	TRBJ1-5	-	TRBV9	TGTGCCAGCAGTCGTACAGGGGGCAGTCATCAGCCCCAGCATTTT	CASSRTGGSHQPQHF